These 27 T cell receptor beta chains were sequenced from one sample in a study of Graves' ophthalmopathy and Graves' hyperthyroidism. Transcripts of RNA were the source for amplifying TCR beta CDR3 regions. HTBI primers were used in a first-round RT-PCR, which preceded a second-round multiplex PCR. MiXCR was run by TCRdb on the multiplex PCR reads, yielding one entry per CDR3 protein. Of around 340,000 distinct CDR3 sequences listed, 17% were seen once; the top ten hold 9% to 15%. The sequenced sample consisted of peripheral blood. Receptors originate from an adult man with Graves' ophthalmopathy.

As for this clonotype: Sequence at one end of the junction differs from germline and may be a read error. The CDR3 loop is CVSSPYREMDTQYF. In nucleotides, the CDR3 is TGTGTCAGCAGTCCCTATCGGGAGATGGATACGCAGTATTTT. The chain employs TRBV27 and TRBJ2-3; maybe TRBD2 (6 bases). The CDR3 spans 14 residues. The germline V gene encodes CDR1 MNHEY and CDR2 SMNVEV (reference sequence).

This clonotype occurred many times. The chain joins TRBV19 to TRBJ1-2, with 8 nucleotides matching TRBD1. The CDR3 extends over 16 amino acids. Trimming removed 3 bases from V and 6 bases from J; junction bases left unmatched: 12. In germline, CDR1 is LNHDA, CDR2 SQIVND (reference sequence). Here the CDR3 DNA reads TGTGCCAGTAGTATTGGGTCCCAGGGGGCGCCGGATGGCTACACCTTC. Protein: CASSIGSQGAPDGYTF.

This clonotype was observed at least ten times. The rearrangement uses TRBV12-3 or TRBV12-4 and TRBJ2-2, with TRBD1 matching 7 bases. This CDR3 comprises 16 residues. V trimming: 5 bases; J trimming: 1 base; junction bases outside the gene matches: 7. The CDR3 loop reads CASSGKGGRNTGELFF. Here the CDR3 DNA reads TGTGCCAGCAGTGGGAAAGGGGGCCGGAACACCGGGGAGCTGTTTTTT.

This chain uses TRBV12-3 or TRBV12-4 with TRBJ1-5; TRBD1 matches at 7 bases. The CDR3 has 17 residues. V was clipped by 1 base and J by 2 bases; unmatched bases: 8. CDR3 region: CASSLGDRAGGNQPQHF. CDR3 DNA sequence: TGTGCCAGCAGTTTAGGTGACAGGGCAGGAGGCAATCAGCCCCAGCATTTT.

Ten or more counts support this clonotype. The chain links TRBV27 to TRBJ2-7; a possible D gene is TRBD1 (8 bases). CDR1 is MNHEY and CDR2 is SMNVEV in the germline V gene (reference sequence). The CDR3 runs to 14 residues. Trimming left V 7 bases short and J 2 bases short, with 15 bases between. The CDR3 nucleotides read TGTGCCAGCACTAGGACAGGGACTACCTACGAGCAGTACTTC. Encoded protein: CASTRTGTTYEQYF.

Of note for this clonotype: With a much larger clone just one base away, this may be a read error. The chain uses TRBV7-2 and TRBJ2-5; D is undetermined. This CDR3 is built from 14 residues. Germline CDR1 SGHTA, CDR2 FQGNSA. V gave up 5 bases and J gave up 5 bases, with 15 bases separating them. In DNA, the CDR3 is TGTGCCAGCAGCGTAGGCCGGCCCCAGGAGACCCAGTACTTC. Its protein product is CASSVGRPQETQYF.

Ten or more counts support this clonotype. The CDR3 is CASRHDRGQGANYNEQFF. The DNA for the CDR3 is TGTGCCAGCAGACACGATCGGGGACAGGGGGCGAACTACAATGAGCAGTTCTTC. This sequence joins TRBV28 and TRBJ2-1; TRBD1 agrees at 12 bases. V shed 6 bases and J 3 bases; nucleotides not matched to a gene: 12. The V gene's germline CDR1 is MDHEN and CDR2 SYDVKM. CDR3 size: 18 residues.

This clonotype occurred many times. The rearrangement links TRBV11-2 to TRBJ1-3; D is ambiguous. Trimming removed 5 bases from V and 8 bases from J, with 10 bases in between. CDR1 is SGHAT and CDR2 is FQNNGV in the germline V gene. This CDR3 is 12 amino acids long. CDR3 nucleotide sequence: TGTGCCAGCAGCCTCGGACCGGACACCATATATTTT. Amino acid sequence: CASSLGPDTIYF.

The chain couples TRBV6-2 or TRBV6-3 to TRBJ2-7, with D perhaps TRBD2 (7 bases). Per the germline V gene, CDR1 is MNHEY and CDR2 is SVGEGT. Trimming took 7 bases from V and 3 from J, leaving 16 bases between them. The CDR3 loop spans 14 amino acids. This CDR3 is CASNSGTINYEQYF. The CDR3 DNA reads as TGTGCCAGCAACAGCGGGACAATTAACTACGAGCAGTACTTC.

This clonotype was observed many times. The chain is built from TRBV5-1 and TRBJ1-6, with TRBD1 matching 7 bases. This CDR3 is 15 amino acids long. Germline CDR1 and CDR2: SGHRS and YFSETQ. The ends lost 0 bases at V and 8 bases at J; junction bases unmatched: 5. The CDR3 region has the DNA TGCGCCAGCAGCTTGGACCGACAGGGTTATTCACCCCTCCACTTT. Protein product: CASSLDRQGYSPLHF.

This clonotype has ten or more counts. At one of its ends the junction is not consistent with the germline gene, which may arise from a read error. V is TRBV6-2 or TRBV6-3 and J is TRBJ1-5; D gene unclear. This CDR3 spans 18 amino acids. Germline V gene lookup returns CDR1 MNHEY and CDR2 SVGEGT. The CDR3 spells CVSSPSLWDLGSNQPQHF. In DNA, the CDR3 is TGTGTCAGCAGTCCCTCTTTGTGGGATTTGGGAAGCAATCAGCCCCAGCATTTT.

This clonotype was observed many times. The rearrangement uses TRBV24-1 and TRBJ2-2; no definite D call. Germline V gene data show CDR1 as KGHDR and CDR2 as SFDVKD. This CDR3 is 14 amino acids long. Deletions cut 5 bases from V and 6 bases from J, with 12 bases between. This chain's CDR3 is CATSVSGGPGELFF. The CDR3 coding sequence is TGTGCCACCAGTGTGAGTGGCGGCCCCGGGGAGCTGTTTTTT.

This clonotype was counted at least ten times. This sequence joins TRBV28 and TRBJ2-7; D is perhaps TRBD1 (6 bases). Trimming left V 5 bases short and J 5 bases short, with 10 bases between. The CDR3 is 12 amino acids. From germline, CDR1 is MDHEN and CDR2 SYDVKM. CDR3 nucleotide sequence: TGTGCCAGCAGTACCAGGGGCCACGAGCAGTACTTC. This translates into CASSTRGHEQYF.

CDR3 DNA sequence: TGTGCCAGCAGCTTAGGTCTAGCCACCGGGGAGCTGTTTTTT. Residues: CASSLGLATGELFF. The chain couples TRBV11-2 to TRBJ2-2, with D possibly TRBD2 on 5 matching bases. Trimming cost V 1 base and J 4 bases, with 7 bases left between them. Germline V gene sequence: CDR1 SGHAT, CDR2 FQNNGV. This CDR3 has 14 amino acids.

The sample holds many counts of this clonotype. This sequence joins TRBV19 and TRBJ2-4, with 7 bases identical to TRBD1. Germline CDR1 is LNHDA and CDR2 is SQIVND (reference sequence). With 5 bases clipped from V and 9 bases from J, the junction kept 10 bases outside the gene matches. The CDR3 runs 14 residues. Written as DNA, the CDR3 is TGTGCCAGTAGTGAACGGGACAGTCTGGGCATTCAGTACTTC. Residues: CASSERDSLGIQYF.

The chain uses TRBV15 and TRBJ2-3; TRBD1 might be the D (6 bases). Trimming cost V 0 bases and J 3 bases, with 10 bases left between them. The CDR3 length is 15 residues. The germline V gene encodes CDR1 LNHNV and CDR2 YYDKDF (reference sequence). CDR3 amino acids: CATSRELGGTDTQYF. As DNA, the CDR3 is TGTGCCACCAGCAGAGAATTAGGGGGAACAGATACGCAGTATTTT.

On this clonotype: The CDR3 ends on some other residue instead of the conserved phenylalanine or tryptophan, so this is likely a read error. V gene TRBV14 combines with J gene TRBJ2-2; no clear D. Germline V gene sequence: CDR1 SGHDN, CDR2 FVKESK. V shed 0 bases and J shed 4 bases, with 3 bases lying between them. The CDR3 length is 13 residues. The CDR3 coding sequence is TGTGCCAGCAGCCAAGATCTCACCGGGGAGCTGTTTGTT. This sequence encodes CASSQDLTGELFV.

This clonotype was seen ten or more times. The chain joins TRBV15 to TRBJ1-1; no clear D. Germline-derived CDR1 and CDR2 are LNHNV and YYDKDF (reference sequence). CDR3 length: 15 amino acids. The V end lost 1 base, the J end lost 7 bases, and 16 bases lay between the germline ends. As DNA, the CDR3 is TGTGCCACCAGCAGAGGTGGAAAGAGACCCAGTGAAGCTTTCTTT. Translation gives CATSRGGKRPSEAFF.

This clonotype showed up many times. The rearrangement uses TRBV20-1 and TRBJ1-2; 7 bases are shared with TRBD1. V lost 1 base and J lost 5; bases outside the gene matches: 4. The CDR3 is 13 residues long. CDR1 DFQATT and CDR2 SNEGSKA come from the germline V gene (reference sequence). CDR3 sequence: CSARAGQHYGYTF. The CDR3 DNA sequence: TGCAGTGCTAGAGCGGGACAGCATTATGGCTACACCTTC.

There are many counts of this clonotype. The chain employs TRBV7-2 and TRBJ2-7; 12 bases are shared with TRBD2. CDR3 length: 17 amino acids. V lost 0 bases to trimming and J lost 6 bases; unmatched junction nucleotides: 9. CDR1 is SGHTA and CDR2 is FQGNSA in the germline V gene. DNA for the CDR3: TGTGCCAGCAGCTTAGCGCTCCCTAGCGGGGGGGCATTCGAGCAGTACTTC. Amino acids: CASSLALPSGGAFEQYF. The entire variable domain, with the rest obtained from reference TRBV7-2 and TRBJ2-7, is as follows: GAGVSQSPSNKVTEKGKDVELRCDPISGHTALYWYRQSLGQGLEFLIYFQGNSAPDKSGLPSDRFSAERTGGSVSTLTIQRTQQEDSAVYLCASSLALPSGGAFEQYFGPGTRLTVT.

In regard to this clonotype: The junction shows a germline mismatch at one end, possibly a read error. The chain carries TRBV6-2 or TRBV6-3 and TRBJ1-2; D is uncertain. CDR1 is MNHEY, CDR2 SVGEGT, per germline. CDR3 length equals 11 residues. Written as DNA, the CDR3 is TGTGCCATCAGTCAATCTTATGGCTACATCTTC. Translation gives CAISQSYGYIF.

This clonotype has at least ten counts. The chain uses TRBV20-1 and TRBJ2-7; 9 positions match TRBD1. CDR1 DFQATT and CDR2 SNEGSKA come from the germline V gene (reference sequence). This CDR3 contains 15 residues. Trimming cost V 0 bases and J 2 bases; bases outside gene matches: 5. The chain's CDR3 is CSARDPGQGPYEQYF. CDR3 nucleotides: TGCAGTGCTAGAGATCCGGGACAGGGACCCTACGAGCAGTACTTC.

This clonotype was detected only once. The rearrangement uses TRBV12-3 or TRBV12-4 and TRBJ2-2; the D is unclear. The germline V and J ends were trimmed by 3 bases and 0 bases, with 14 bases remaining between them. This CDR3 has 17 residues. The CDR3 sequence is CASSFFLTFPNTGELFF. CDR3 bases: TGTGCCAGCAGTTTCTTTTTAACCTTTCCGAACACCGGGGAGCTGTTTTTT.

The chain carries TRBV6-1 and TRBJ2-7; TRBD2 matches 11 bases. This CDR3 contains 17 residues. CDR1 is MNHNS, CDR2 SASEGT, per germline. V trimming: 7 bases; J trimming: 0 bases; junction bases outside the gene matches: 11. DNA for the CDR3: TGTGCCAGCACCCTGGGACTAGCGGAAACCAGCTCCTACGAGCAGTACTTC. This gives the protein CASTLGLAETSSYEQYF.

At least ten counts were recorded for this clonotype. This chain uses TRBV10-2 with TRBJ2-7; TRBD1 matches 8 bases. The V gene end was trimmed by 6 bases and the J gene end by 6 bases; junction bases not matched to a gene: 7. The CDR3 is made up of 13 amino acids. Germline assignment: CDR1 WSHSY and CDR2 SAAADI. The CDR3 here is CASRGQGGLEQYF. CDR3 DNA: TGCGCCAGCAGAGGACAGGGCGGTCTCGAGCAGTACTTC.

Ten or more counts support this clonotype. This sequence joins TRBV5-1 and TRBJ1-2; 9 bases match TRBD1. The V gene's germline CDR1 is SGHRS and CDR2 YFSETQ. Trimming at V came to 4 bases and at J to 5 bases, leaving 12 bases not matched to a gene. This CDR3 has 16 residues. As DNA, the CDR3 is TGCGCCAGCAGCCTGGGACAGGGTCCATCGACGTATGGCTACACCTTC. Translating it yields CASSLGQGPSTYGYTF.

This clonotype showed up many times. The rearrangement joins TRBV10-3 to TRBJ2-5; 8 bases align to TRBD2. V lost 0 bases, J lost 5 bases, and 5 bases stayed unmatched. The CDR3 runs 15 residues. Germline V gene lookup returns CDR1 ENHRY and CDR2 SYGVKD. The CDR3 sequence: CAISESTSGSETQYF. In DNA, the CDR3 is TGTGCCATCAGTGAGTCGACCAGCGGGAGCGAGACCCAGTACTTC.